This T cell receptor (beta chain) was documented in a study of blood T cell repertoires in COVID-19. The table came from immunoSEQ multiplex PCR; TCRdb's copy has only in-frame clones and leaves some out. The sample yields some 50,000 clones, approximately 84% seen once. This clone was seen only once. V was pared by 0 bases and J by 5 bases, with 14 bases between. The CDR3 runs to 16 residues. In germline, CDR1 is SGHKS, CDR2 YYEKEE (reference sequence). The sequenced sample consisted of peripheral blood. The clonotype originates from a human donor in a cohort sampled during active COVID-19. This chain links TRBV5-5 with TRBJ1-4; maybe TRBD1 (5 bases). The CDR3 sequence: CASSLAPAGLNEKLFF. CDR3 bases: TGTGCCAGCAGCTTGGCCCCGGCGGGGCTAAATGAAAAACTGTTTTTT.